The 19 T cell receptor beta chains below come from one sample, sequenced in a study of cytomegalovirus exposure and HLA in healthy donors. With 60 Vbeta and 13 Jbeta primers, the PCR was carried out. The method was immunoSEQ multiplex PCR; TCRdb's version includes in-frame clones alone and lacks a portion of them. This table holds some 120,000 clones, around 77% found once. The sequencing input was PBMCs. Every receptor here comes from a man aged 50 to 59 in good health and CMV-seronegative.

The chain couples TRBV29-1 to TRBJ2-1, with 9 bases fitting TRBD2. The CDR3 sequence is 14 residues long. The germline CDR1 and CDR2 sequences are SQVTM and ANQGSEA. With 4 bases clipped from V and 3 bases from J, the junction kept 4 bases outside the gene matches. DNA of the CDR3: TGCAGCGTTGTCGTTAGCGGGAGCTACAATGAGCAGTTCTTC. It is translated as CSVVVSGSYNEQFF.

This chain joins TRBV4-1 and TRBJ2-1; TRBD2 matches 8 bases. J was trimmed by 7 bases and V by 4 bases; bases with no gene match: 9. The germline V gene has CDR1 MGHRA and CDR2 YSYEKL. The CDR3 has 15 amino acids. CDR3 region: CASSLAGRAANEQFF. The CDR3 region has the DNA TGCGCCAGCAGCCTGGCCGGGAGGGCCGCAAATGAGCAGTTCTTC.

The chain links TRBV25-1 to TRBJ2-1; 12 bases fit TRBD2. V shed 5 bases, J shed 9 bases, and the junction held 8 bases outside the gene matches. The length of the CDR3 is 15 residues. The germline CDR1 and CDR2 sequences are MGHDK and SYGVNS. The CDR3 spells CASSSRLAGGFEQFF. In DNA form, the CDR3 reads TGTGCCAGCAGTTCGAGGCTAGCGGGGGGGTTTGAGCAGTTCTTC.

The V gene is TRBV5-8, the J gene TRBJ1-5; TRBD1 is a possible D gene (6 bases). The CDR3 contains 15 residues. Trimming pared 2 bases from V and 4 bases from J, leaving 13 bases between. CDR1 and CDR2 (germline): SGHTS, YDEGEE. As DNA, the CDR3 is TGTGCCAGCAGCTTAGGTACAGGGAGAAATCAGCCCCAGCATTTT. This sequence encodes CASSLGTGRNQPQHF. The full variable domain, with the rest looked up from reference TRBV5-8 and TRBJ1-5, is EAGVTQSPTHLIKTRGQQATLRCSPISGHTSVYWYQQALGLGLQFLLWYDEGEERNRGNFPPRFSGRQFPNYSSELNVNALELEDSALYLCASSLGTGRNQPQHFGDGTRLSIL.

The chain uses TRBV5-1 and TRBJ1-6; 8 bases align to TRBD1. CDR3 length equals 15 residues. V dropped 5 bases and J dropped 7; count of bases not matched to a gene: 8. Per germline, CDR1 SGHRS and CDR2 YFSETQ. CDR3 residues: CASRSADRANSPLHF. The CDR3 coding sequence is TGCGCCAGCAGGTCAGCGGACAGGGCCAATTCACCCCTCCACTTT.

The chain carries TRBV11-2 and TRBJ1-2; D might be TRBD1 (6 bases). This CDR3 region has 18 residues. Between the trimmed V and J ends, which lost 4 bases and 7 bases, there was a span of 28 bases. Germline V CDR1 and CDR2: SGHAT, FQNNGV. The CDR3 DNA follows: TGTGCCAGCAGCTCCCTCCGGACAGAACTTCACCCTGCTGGTGGCTACACCTTC. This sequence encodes CASSSLRTELHPAGGYTF.

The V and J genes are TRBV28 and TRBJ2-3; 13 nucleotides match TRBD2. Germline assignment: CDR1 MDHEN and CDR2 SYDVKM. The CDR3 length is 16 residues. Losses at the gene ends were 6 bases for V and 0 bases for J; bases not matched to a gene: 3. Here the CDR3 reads CASSTSGRGSTDTQYF. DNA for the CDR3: TGTGCCAGCAGCACTAGCGGGAGGGGTAGCACAGATACGCAGTATTTT.

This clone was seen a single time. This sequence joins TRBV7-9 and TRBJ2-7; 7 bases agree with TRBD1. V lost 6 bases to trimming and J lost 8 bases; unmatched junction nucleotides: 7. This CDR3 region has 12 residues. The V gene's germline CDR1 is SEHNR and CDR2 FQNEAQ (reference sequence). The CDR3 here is CASSSDRKKQYF. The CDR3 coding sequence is TGTGCCAGCAGTTCGGACAGGAAGAAGCAGTACTTC.

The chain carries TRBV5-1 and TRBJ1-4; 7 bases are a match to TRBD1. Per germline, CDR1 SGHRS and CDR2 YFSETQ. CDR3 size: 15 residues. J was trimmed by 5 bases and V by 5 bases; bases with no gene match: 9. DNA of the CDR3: TGCGCCAGCAGGAAAGGGGGCCACTCCAATGAAAAACTGTTTTTT. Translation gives CASRKGGHSNEKLFF.

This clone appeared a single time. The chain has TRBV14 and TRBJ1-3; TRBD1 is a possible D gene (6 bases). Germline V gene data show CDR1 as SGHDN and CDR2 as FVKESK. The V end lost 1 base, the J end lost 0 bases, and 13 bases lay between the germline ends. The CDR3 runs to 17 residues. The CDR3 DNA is TGTGCCAGCAGCCAAGGACAGGCTCGAAGCTCTGGAAACACCATATATTTT. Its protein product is CASSQGQARSSGNTIYF.

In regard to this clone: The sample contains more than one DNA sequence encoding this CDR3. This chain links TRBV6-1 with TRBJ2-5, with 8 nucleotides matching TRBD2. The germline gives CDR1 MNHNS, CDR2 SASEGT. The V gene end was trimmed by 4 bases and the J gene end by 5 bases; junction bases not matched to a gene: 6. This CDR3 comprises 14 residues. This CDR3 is CASSGAGAGETQYF. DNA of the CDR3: TGTGCCAGCAGTGGAGCGGGAGCTGGGGAGACCCAGTACTTC.

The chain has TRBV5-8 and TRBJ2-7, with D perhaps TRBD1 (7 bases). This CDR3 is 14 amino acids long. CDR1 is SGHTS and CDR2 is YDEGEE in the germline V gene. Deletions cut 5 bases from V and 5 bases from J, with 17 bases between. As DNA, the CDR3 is TGTGCCAGCAGGCTCAGGCAGGGGGGTAACGAGCAGTACTTC. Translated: CASRLRQGGNEQYF.

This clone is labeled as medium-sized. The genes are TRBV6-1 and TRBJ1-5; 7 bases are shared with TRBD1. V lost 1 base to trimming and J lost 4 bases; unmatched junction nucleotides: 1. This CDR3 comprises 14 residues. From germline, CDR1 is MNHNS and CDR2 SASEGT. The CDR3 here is CASSEGDSNQPQHF. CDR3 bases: TGTGCCAGCAGTGAAGGGGACAGTAATCAGCCCCAGCATTTT.

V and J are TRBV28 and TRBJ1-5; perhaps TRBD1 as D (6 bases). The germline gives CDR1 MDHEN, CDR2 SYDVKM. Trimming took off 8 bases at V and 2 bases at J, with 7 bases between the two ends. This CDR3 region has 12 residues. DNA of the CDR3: TGTGCCAGCTCAGGGGGCAATCAGCCCCAGCATTTT. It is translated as CASSGGNQPQHF.

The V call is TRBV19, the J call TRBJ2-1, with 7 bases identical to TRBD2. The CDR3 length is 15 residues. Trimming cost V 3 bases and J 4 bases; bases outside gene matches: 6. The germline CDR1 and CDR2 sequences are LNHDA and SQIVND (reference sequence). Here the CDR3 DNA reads TGTGCCAGTAGTATTCCTAGCGGAAAGTACAATGAGCAGTTCTTC. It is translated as CASSIPSGKYNEQFF.

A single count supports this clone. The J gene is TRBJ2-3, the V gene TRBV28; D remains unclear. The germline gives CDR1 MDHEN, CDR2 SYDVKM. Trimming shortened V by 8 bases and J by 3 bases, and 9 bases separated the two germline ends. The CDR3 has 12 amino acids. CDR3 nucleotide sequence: TGTGCCAGCGCCCTGCGGACAGATACGCAGTATTTT. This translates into CASALRTDTQYF.

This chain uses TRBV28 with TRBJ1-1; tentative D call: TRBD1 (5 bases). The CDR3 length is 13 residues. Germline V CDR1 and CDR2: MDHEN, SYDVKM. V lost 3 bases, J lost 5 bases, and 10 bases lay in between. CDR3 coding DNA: TGTGCCAGCAGTTTGGAAGGGGTTACTGAAGCTTTCTTT. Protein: CASSLEGVTEAFF.

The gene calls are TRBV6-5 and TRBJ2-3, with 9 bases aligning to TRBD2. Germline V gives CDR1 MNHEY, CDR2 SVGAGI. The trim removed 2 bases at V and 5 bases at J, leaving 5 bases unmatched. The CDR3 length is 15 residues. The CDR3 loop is CASSYGLAGIDTQYF. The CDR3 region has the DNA TGTGCCAGCAGTTACGGGCTAGCGGGAATAGATACGCAGTATTTT.

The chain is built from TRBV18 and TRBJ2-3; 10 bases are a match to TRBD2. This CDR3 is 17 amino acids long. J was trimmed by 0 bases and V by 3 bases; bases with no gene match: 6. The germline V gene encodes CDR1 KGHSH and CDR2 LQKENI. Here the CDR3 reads CASSPPGLAKSTDTQYF. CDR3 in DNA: TGTGCCAGCTCACCCCCGGGACTAGCGAAGAGCACAGATACGCAGTATTTT.